Below are 30 T cell receptor beta chains sequenced from a single sample in a study of T cell repertoires in cytomegalovirus infection (dated by TCRdb to between 2019 and 2020). Data came from an Illumina HiSeq 1500. The public reads were run again by TCRdb, first through fastp at Q25 and then through MiXCR, and only productive beta chains were kept. Every entry covers one CDR3 protein and lists the most common genes and DNA from its rows. This sample has 54,000 or so distinct CDR3 sequences in its table, and approximately 36% of those were observed once. The biggest ten clones account for around 70% of the sample. What these receptors recognize is not known. Input material: PBMCs, sequenced either directly or after in vitro stimulation (not recorded which). The receptors originated from a human donor in good health (CMV status not recorded). Some clones in this sample may be carry-over from other donors' samples.

V gene TRBV4-1 combines with J gene TRBJ1-2; 8 bases line up with TRBD1. Germline V gene data show CDR1 as MGHRA and CDR2 as YSYEKL. This CDR3 spans 14 amino acids. J gave up 6 bases and V 3 bases, and 6 bases lay outside the gene matches. CDR3 sequence reads: CASSHPGQVDGYTF. DNA for the CDR3: TGCGCCAGCAGCCACCCGGGACAGGTGGATGGCTACACCTTC.

The sample holds a few counts of this clonotype. This rearrangement joins TRBV18 to TRBJ2-7, with a weak D call TRBD2 (6 bases). The V end was cut by 2 bases, the J end by 13 bases, with 21 bases between. The CDR3 contains 14 residues. CDR1 and CDR2 (germline): KGHSH, LQKENI. The CDR3 bases are TGTGCCAGCTCACCAAACTCCCAGCAGGGAGGCTACTACTTC. Protein sequence: CASSPNSQQGGYYF.

The gene calls are TRBV11-2 and TRBJ2-3; 9 nucleotides match TRBD2. The V segment lost 5 bases and the J segment 6 bases; nucleotides outside the gene matches: 12. The CDR3 is 16 amino acids. Germline CDR1 is SGHAT and CDR2 is FQNNGV. CDR3 loop: CASSLTSGLDADTQYF. CDR3 in DNA: TGTGCCAGCAGCCTCACTAGCGGGCTAGACGCGGATACGCAGTATTTT.

V usage is TRBV19 and J usage is TRBJ1-1, with a weak D call TRBD1 (5 bases). This CDR3 comprises 13 residues. Between the trimmed V and J ends, which lost 3 bases and 5 bases, there was a span of 10 bases. Germline lookup yields CDR1 LNHDA and CDR2 SQIVND (reference sequence). The CDR3, as DNA: TGTGCCAGTAGTATCGGGGGAGGGACTGAAGCTTTCTTT. It codes for CASSIGGGTEAFF. Looking up the rest from reference TRBV19 and TRBJ1-1 gives the full variable domain: DGGITQSPKYLFRKEGQNVTLSCEQNLNHDAMYWYRQDPGQGLRLIYYSQIVNDFQKGDIAEGYSVSREKKESFPLTVTSAQKNPTAFYLCASSIGGGTEAFFGQGTRLTVV.

The V gene is TRBV12-3 or TRBV12-4, the J gene TRBJ2-2; D tentatively fits TRBD1 or TRBD2 (5 bases each). V lost 6 bases and J 6 bases, leaving 17 bases between the germline ends. This CDR3 spans 15 amino acids. CDR3 loop: CASRGTRRVAGELFF. The CDR3 nucleotides read TGTGCCAGCAGGGGGACCAGAAGAGTGGCCGGGGAGCTGTTTTTT.

This clonotype was recorded a few times. V is TRBV6-1 and J is TRBJ2-2, with a weak D call TRBD1 (6 bases). V lost 3 bases and J 9 bases, leaving 8 bases between the germline ends. The CDR3 has 12 residues. Germline V gives CDR1 MNHNS, CDR2 SASEGT. The chain's CDR3 is CASSDRGWELFF. CDR3 sequence (DNA): TGTGCCAGCAGTGACAGGGGTTGGGAGCTGTTTTTT.

This clonotype has just a few counts. The chain recombines TRBV24-1 with TRBJ2-5; D is perhaps TRBD1 (5 bases). Germline-derived CDR1 and CDR2 are KGHDR and SFDVKD. Trimming removed 4 bases from V and 5 bases from J, with 13 bases in between. CDR3 length: 14 residues. The CDR3 here is CATSDSRAHETQYF. The CDR3 coding sequence is TGTGCCACCAGTGACAGCAGGGCCCACGAGACCCAGTACTTC.

This clonotype was counted at least ten times. In DNA form, the CDR3 reads TGTGCCAGCCGCAGCGGGACCCTCGATAACTATGGCTACACCTTC. It yields the protein CASRSGTLDNYGYTF. The chain links TRBV27 to TRBJ1-2, with a tentative D call TRBD1 (5 bases). V was cut by 8 bases and J by 1 base, with 17 bases left in between. This CDR3 comprises 15 residues. Germline V lookup: CDR1 MNHEY, CDR2 SMNVEV (reference sequence).

The CDR3 nucleotides are TGTGCCAGCAGTCCCGGGACGGATCTCAATCAGCCCCAGCATTTT. It specifies CASSPGTDLNQPQHF. This chain connects TRBV2 to TRBJ1-5; TRBD1 is a possible D gene (5 bases). V was pared by 5 bases and J by 3 bases, with 14 bases between. Germline V gene data show CDR1 as SNHLY and CDR2 as FYNNEI. This CDR3 contains 15 residues. Together with reference TRBV2 and TRBJ1-5, the CDR3 gives the full variable domain: EPEVTQTPSHQVTQMGQEVILRCVPISNHLYFYWYRQILGQKVEFLVSFYNNEISEKSEIFDDQFSVERPDGSNFTLKIRSTKLEDSAMYFCASSPGTDLNQPQHFGDGTRLSIL.

Many counts were recorded for this clonotype. V gene TRBV7-2 combines with J gene TRBJ2-3; possibly TRBD1 for D (5 bases). The V gene's germline CDR1 is SGHTA and CDR2 FQGNSA. The V gene lost 4 bases and the J gene lost 0 bases, with 14 bases spanning the gap. The length of the CDR3 is 16 residues. The CDR3 here is CASSSGLVASTDTQYF. CDR3 nucleotides: TGTGCCAGCAGCTCAGGGCTGGTAGCTAGCACAGATACGCAGTATTTT.

This clonotype showed up just a few times. In DNA form, the CDR3 reads TGTGCCAGCAGCCGGGAGGCCTTTAGAGAAAAACTGTTTTTT. Protein: CASSREAFREKLFF. The chain joins TRBV7-2 to TRBJ1-4; D ambiguous. The CDR3 has 14 amino acids. Germline loops: CDR1 SGHTA, CDR2 FQGNSA. Trimming left V 5 bases short and J 8 bases short, with 15 bases between.

This clonotype was picked up a small number of times. This chain joins TRBV7-2 and TRBJ2-7, with no clear D. This CDR3 is 12 amino acids long. Trimming removed 5 bases at V and 3 bases at J, with 8 bases between. In germline, CDR1 is SGHTA, CDR2 FQGNSA. In DNA, the CDR3 is TGTGCCAGCAGCCCCTACCTCTACGAGCAGTACTTC. This translates into CASSPYLYEQYF.

The chain carries TRBV20-1 and TRBJ2-3; 7 bases agree with TRBD2. This CDR3 is built from 16 residues. Per germline, CDR1 DFQATT and CDR2 SNEGSKA (reference sequence). The V and J ends lost 0 bases and 0 bases, in that order; junction bases with no gene match: 6. CDR3 DNA: TGCAGTGCTAGAGATAATACGGGGGGTAGCACAGATACGCAGTATTTT. Amino acid sequence: CSARDNTGGSTDTQYF.

This clonotype was found a few times. The chain uses TRBV19 and TRBJ1-4; no firm D call. The CDR3 totals 14 residues. Trimming pared 4 bases from V and 8 bases from J, leaving 14 bases between. From germline, CDR1 is LNHDA and CDR2 SQIVND (reference sequence). CDR3 nucleotides: TGTGCCAGTAGTACGTTGGGCGTGCAGGAAAAACTGTTTTTT. This sequence encodes CASSTLGVQEKLFF.

V and J are TRBV6-2 or TRBV6-3 and TRBJ2-6, with D hard to call. This CDR3 has 14 amino acids. The germline V and J ends were trimmed by 5 bases and 1 base, with 6 bases remaining between them. In germline, CDR1 is MNHEY, CDR2 SVGEGT. CDR3 sequence: CASSKPSGANVLTF. In DNA form, the CDR3 reads TGTGCCAGCAGTAAGCCATCTGGGGCCAACGTCCTGACTTTC.

The V and J genes are TRBV5-1 and TRBJ2-1; 14 bases align to TRBD2. The germline V gene has CDR1 SGHRS and CDR2 YFSETQ. After removal of 3 bases from V and 7 bases from J, the junction contained 9 bases not matched to a gene. This CDR3 has 17 residues. CDR3 residues: CASSSTSGRAAGNEQFF. The CDR3 nucleotides read TGCGCCAGCAGCTCGACTAGCGGGAGGGCCGCGGGTAATGAGCAGTTCTTC.

This clonotype was detected many times. CDR3 loop: CASSFRQDTDTQYF. CDR3 DNA sequence: TGTGCCAGCAGCTTTCGACAGGACACAGATACGCAGTATTTT. The V gene is TRBV7-7, the J gene TRBJ2-3; D may be TRBD1 (6 bases). Looked up from germline, CDR1 is SSHAT and CDR2 is FNYEAQ (reference sequence). The CDR3 totals 14 residues. Trimming left V 3 bases short and J 2 bases short, with 9 bases between.

The table lists this clonotype with a few counts. This chain uses TRBV7-2 with TRBJ2-1, with 9 bases matching TRBD2. The junction had 7 bases not matched to a gene; V was cut back by 4 bases and J by 0 bases. Germline CDR1 and CDR2: SGHTA and FQGNSA. This CDR3 region has 17 residues. Written as DNA, the CDR3 is TGTGCCAGCAGCTCCCTGGGGCGGGGGGGCTCCTACAATGAGCAGTTCTTC. It translates to CASSSLGRGGSYNEQFF.

The rearrangement uses TRBV6-1 and TRBJ2-7; D is ambiguous. V was shortened by 5 bases and J by 6 bases, with 14 bases between the two germline ends. The CDR3 has 13 amino acids. Germline V lookup: CDR1 MNHNS, CDR2 SASEGT. The CDR3 bases are TGTGCCAGCAGTCCCTCGGTGAGCGTCGAGCAGTACTTC. Translation gives CASSPSVSVEQYF.

The rearrangement uses TRBV4-1 and TRBJ2-1; the D gene is possibly TRBD1 (5 bases). V was cut by 0 bases and J by 7 bases, with 13 bases left in between. CDR3 length equals 15 residues. Germline V lookup: CDR1 MGHRA, CDR2 YSYEKL. The CDR3 region has the DNA TGCGCCAGCAGCCAAGACAGGGATAGTCGGAATGAGCAGTTCTTC. It yields the protein CASSQDRDSRNEQFF.

This clonotype was seen only once. This chain connects TRBV19 to TRBJ1-3; D unresolved. V shed 6 bases and J shed 0 bases, with 12 bases lying between them. The V gene's germline CDR1 is LNHDA and CDR2 SQIVND (reference sequence). This CDR3 spans 15 amino acids. The CDR3 sequence: CASSQRELSGNTIYF. The CDR3 nucleotides are TGTGCCAGTAGCCAAAGGGAGCTCTCTGGAAACACCATATATTTT.

The chain has TRBV14 and TRBJ1-1; no clear D gene. CDR3 length: 13 amino acids. Trimming took 5 bases from V and 0 from J, leaving 7 bases between them. Germline V CDR1 and CDR2: SGHDN, FVKESK. CDR3 amino acids: CASSWDLNTEAFF. The DNA for the CDR3 is TGTGCCAGCAGCTGGGATCTGAACACTGAAGCTTTCTTT.

J is TRBJ2-3 and V is TRBV7-6; a possible D gene is TRBD1 (6 bases). V lost 5 bases and J lost 4, with 10 bases in between. The CDR3 has 13 amino acids. Looked up from germline, CDR1 is SGHVS and CDR2 is FNYEAQ. CDR3 sequence (DNA): TGTGCCAGCAGCACCCAGGGGCCAGATACGCAGTATTTT. Protein sequence: CASSTQGPDTQYF.

The chain employs TRBV7-6 and TRBJ1-6; TRBD1 matches at 8 bases. Trimming cost V 3 bases and J 4 bases; bases outside gene matches: 2. Germline V CDR1 and CDR2: SGHVS, FNYEAQ. The CDR3 totals 15 residues. The CDR3 DNA follows: TGTGCCAGCAGCTTGGACAGGGCTTATAATTCACCCCTCCACTTT. Amino acids: CASSLDRAYNSPLHF.

This clonotype was found a few times. The chain combines TRBV6-1 with TRBJ2-1, with 12 bases fitting TRBD2. The V segment lost 5 bases and the J segment 7 bases; nucleotides outside the gene matches: 12. The CDR3 is made up of 17 amino acids. CDR1 and CDR2 (germline): MNHNS, SASEGT. The CDR3 DNA reads TGTGCCAGCAGTCGGACTCTAGCGGGAGGGCCGGGTAATGAGCAGTTCTTC. It specifies CASSRTLAGGPGNEQFF.

The gene calls are TRBV24-1 and TRBJ2-3, with D maybe TRBD1 (6 bases). The CDR3 runs to 16 residues. Between the trimmed V and J ends, which lost 3 bases and 2 bases, there was a span of 14 bases. Germline lookup yields CDR1 KGHDR and CDR2 SFDVKD. The DNA of the CDR3 is TGTGCCACCAGTGATCCCCCTGGGGGCGACACAGATACGCAGTATTTT. It is translated as CATSDPPGGDTDTQYF.

V and J are TRBV19 and TRBJ1-1, with 12 bases aligning to TRBD1. V shed 5 bases and J 7 bases; nucleotides not matched to a gene: 11. From germline, CDR1 is LNHDA and CDR2 SQIVND (reference sequence). The CDR3 is made up of 16 amino acids. For the CDR3, the DNA is TGTGCCAGTAGTGCCCGGGACAGGGGGCGTCCGGTTGAAGCTTTCTTT. This encodes CASSARDRGRPVEAFF.

The chain carries TRBV11-2 and TRBJ2-4; unclear D gene. The V end lost 0 bases, the J end lost 8 bases, and 11 bases lay between the germline ends. Germline loops: CDR1 SGHAT, CDR2 FQNNGV. The CDR3 has 14 amino acids. This CDR3 reads CASSLELARDIQYF. CDR3 in DNA: TGTGCCAGCAGCTTAGAGTTAGCACGGGACATTCAGTACTTC.

The chain has TRBV30 and TRBJ1-2; D is possibly TRBD1 (5 bases). CDR3 size: 13 residues. The germline gives CDR1 GTSNPN, CDR2 SVGIG (reference sequence). Trimming pared 0 bases from V and 5 bases from J, leaving 10 bases between. The CDR3 DNA sequence: TGTGCCTGGAGTGTTGTGGGGGTTTATGGCTACACCTTC. It specifies CAWSVVGVYGYTF. Complete variable domain (other parts from reference TRBV30 and TRBJ1-2): SQTIHQWPATLVQPVGSPLSLECTVEGTSNPNLYWYRQAAGRGLQLLFYSVGIGQISSEVPQNLSASRPQDRQFILSSKKLLLSDSGFYLCAWSVVGVYGYTFGSGTRLTVV.

This clonotype was detected a few times. The J gene is TRBJ1-6, the V gene TRBV12-3 or TRBV12-4; D is possibly TRBD1 (5 bases). Trimming took 5 bases from V and 7 from J, leaving 12 bases between them. The CDR3 has 14 amino acids. The CDR3 is CASSTRGTNSPLHF. CDR3 DNA sequence: TGTGCCAGCAGTACACGGGGCACAAATTCACCCCTCCACTTT.